This TCR beta chain is from a study of control samples from healthy donors and cancer patients. The CDR3 is made up of 14 amino acids. Germline assignment: CDR1 LGHNA and CDR2 YNFKEQ. V gave up 4 bases and J gave up 7 bases; unmatched junction bases: 5. This table comes from immunoSEQ multiplex PCR, and its TCRdb copy is limited to in-frame clones, with some not included. The sample lists 100,000 to 150,000 clones; over 75% were seen once. This receptor was identified in a middle-aged man in good health. V is TRBV4-2 and J is TRBJ2-1, with 9 bases matching TRBD2. Sample: blood. As DNA, the CDR3 is TGTGCCAGCAGCCTGGGACTAGCCGGGAATGAGCAGTTCTTC. Translated, it gives CASSLGLAGNEQFF.